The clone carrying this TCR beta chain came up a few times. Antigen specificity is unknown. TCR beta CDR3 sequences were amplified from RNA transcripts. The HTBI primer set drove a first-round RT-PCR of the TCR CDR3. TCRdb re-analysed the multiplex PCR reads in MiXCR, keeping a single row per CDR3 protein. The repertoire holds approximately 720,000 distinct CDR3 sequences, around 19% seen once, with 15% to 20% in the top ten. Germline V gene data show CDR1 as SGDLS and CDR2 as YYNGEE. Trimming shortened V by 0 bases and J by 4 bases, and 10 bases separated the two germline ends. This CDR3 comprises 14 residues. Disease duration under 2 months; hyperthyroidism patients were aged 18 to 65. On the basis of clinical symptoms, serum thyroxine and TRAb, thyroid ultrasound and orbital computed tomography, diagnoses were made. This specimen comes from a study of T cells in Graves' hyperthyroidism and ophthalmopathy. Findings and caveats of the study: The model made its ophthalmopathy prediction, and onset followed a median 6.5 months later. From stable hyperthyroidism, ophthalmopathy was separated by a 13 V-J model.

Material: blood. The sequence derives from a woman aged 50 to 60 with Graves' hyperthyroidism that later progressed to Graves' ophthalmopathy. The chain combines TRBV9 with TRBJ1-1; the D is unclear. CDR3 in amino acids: CASSVGSWVTEAFF. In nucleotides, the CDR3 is TGTGCCAGCAGCGTAGGGTCGTGGGTCACTGAAGCTTTCTTT. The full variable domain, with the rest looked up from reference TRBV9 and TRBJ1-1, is DSGVTQTPKHLITATGQRVTLRCSPRSGDLSVYWYQQSLDQGLQFLIQYYNGEERAKGNILERFSAQQFPDLHSELNLSSLELGDSALYFCASSVGSWVTEAFFGQGTRLTVV.